A single sample is the source of the 18 T cell receptor beta chains below, sequenced in a study of blood T cell repertoires in COVID-19 (dated by TCRdb to 2020 to 2021). The library was generated by the immunoSEQ multiplex PCR assay. TCRdb provides this immuneACCESS table in a form limited to in-frame rearrangements. Some clones are lacking; in checked studies, under half of them reflect an unresolved V gene, and why the rest are absent is not known. The sample table records around 130,000 clones; just under 90% of these occur just once. Of the sample, approximately 11% falls within the top ten clones. What was sequenced was peripheral blood. The receptor source for this set is a woman over 75 with acute or convalescent COVID-19.

The rearrangement links TRBV7-9 to TRBJ1-5; 9 bases map to TRBD1. This CDR3 is 15 amino acids long. The ends lost 5 bases at V and 3 bases at J; junction bases unmatched: 5. The germline V gene encodes CDR1 SEHNR and CDR2 FQNEAQ (reference sequence). This chain's CDR3 is CASSPGTGHNQPQHF. The CDR3 DNA follows: TGTGCCAGCAGCCCCGGGACAGGGCACAATCAGCCCCAGCATTTT. The full variable domain, its missing parts supplied by reference TRBV7-9 and TRBJ1-5, is DTGVSQNPRHKITKRGQNVTFRCDPISEHNRLYWYRQTLGQGPEFLTYFQNEAQLEKSRLLSDRFSAERPKGSFSTLEIQRTEQGDSAMYLCASSPGTGHNQPQHFGDGTRLSIL.

The chain couples TRBV5-4 to TRBJ1-3; 7 nucleotides agree with TRBD1. Trimming removed 4 bases from V and 2 bases from J; junction bases left unmatched: 6. Germline V gene sequence: CDR1 SGHNT, CDR2 YYREEE (reference sequence). This CDR3 contains 15 residues. CDR3 DNA sequence: TGTGCCAGCAGCGGGGCCGGGACAGCTGGAAACACCATATATTTT. It encodes CASSGAGTAGNTIYF.

V is TRBV5-1 and J is TRBJ2-5, with TRBD2 matching 10 bases. Germline trimming cut 2 bases from V and 2 bases from J; bases unmatched to any gene: 3. The CDR3 extends over 15 amino acids. Germline V gene lookup returns CDR1 SGHRS and CDR2 YFSETQ. CDR3 region: CASSFQTSGQETQYF. As DNA, the CDR3 is TGCGCCAGCAGCTTCCAGACTAGCGGGCAAGAGACCCAGTACTTC.

V is TRBV3-1 (or the pseudogene TRBV3-2) and J is TRBJ2-1, with 8 bases lining up with TRBD2. This CDR3 is built from 14 residues. With 1 base clipped from V and 15 bases from J, the junction kept 11 bases outside the gene matches. The germline V gene has CDR1 LGHDT and CDR2 YNNKEL (reference sequence). CDR3 amino acids: CASSQAGLGYDLFF. CDR3 nucleotides: TGTGCCAGCAGCCAAGCGGGACTAGGATATGATCTGTTCTTC.

The chain joins TRBV5-5 to TRBJ1-1; TRBD1 matches 8 bases. Germline V gene data show CDR1 as SGHKS and CDR2 as YYEKEE (reference sequence). V lost 5 bases to trimming and J lost 7 bases; unmatched junction nucleotides: 10. This CDR3 is built from 14 residues. CDR3 in amino acids: CASRTDRGRGEAFF. The DNA of the CDR3 is TGTGCCAGCAGAACCGACAGGGGAAGAGGTGAAGCTTTCTTT.

V gene TRBV5-1 combines with J gene TRBJ2-5; possibly TRBD1 for D (5 bases). Trimming removed 2 bases at V and 4 bases at J, with 12 bases between. Germline V lookup: CDR1 SGHRS, CDR2 YFSETQ. The CDR3 is made up of 14 amino acids. The chain's CDR3 is CASSFTGPRETQYF. CDR3 in DNA: TGCGCCAGCAGCTTCACAGGACCCCGAGAGACCCAGTACTTC.

The rearrangement joins TRBV5-1 to TRBJ2-5, with a tentative D call TRBD1 (6 bases). CDR1 is SGHRS, CDR2 YFSETQ, per germline. V was clipped by 0 bases and J by 4 bases, with 10 bases between them. The CDR3 has 14 residues. CDR3 sequence reads: CASSLGGGAETQYF. The CDR3 DNA sequence: TGCGCCAGCAGCTTGGGAGGGGGAGCAGAGACCCAGTACTTC.

The gene calls are TRBV2 and TRBJ2-1, with D possibly TRBD1 on 6 matching bases. Per the germline V gene, CDR1 is SNHLY and CDR2 is FYNNEI. The CDR3 runs 12 residues. Between the trimmed V and J ends, which lost 7 bases and 6 bases, there was a span of 10 bases. CDR3 DNA sequence: TGTGCCAGCACCTCCAGGGGCAATGAGCAGTTCTTC. Residues: CASTSRGNEQFF. The whole variable domain, filled in from reference TRBV2 and TRBJ2-1, reads EPEVTQTPSHQVTQMGQEVILRCVPISNHLYFYWYRQILGQKVEFLVSFYNNEISEKSEIFDDQFSVERPDGSNFTLKIRSTKLEDSAMYFCASTSRGNEQFFGPGTRLTVL.

The gene calls are TRBV9 and TRBJ1-2; no reliable D call. Germline CDR1 is SGDLS and CDR2 is YYNGEE. Trimming cost V 4 bases and J 6 bases, with 16 bases left between them. The CDR3 contains 14 residues. CDR3 bases: TGTGCCAGCAGCCCTAGCACGGCACAAAATGGCTACACCTTC. Amino acid sequence: CASSPSTAQNGYTF.

The chain has TRBV19 and TRBJ1-4; a weak D match, TRBD1 (5 bases). Trimming cost V 10 bases and J 0 bases, with 12 bases left between them. Germline V gene sequence: CDR1 LNHDA, CDR2 SQIVND (reference sequence). The CDR3 length is 14 residues. CDR3: CATGRGATNEKLFF. The CDR3 nucleotides are TGTGCCACAGGACGGGGGGCAACTAATGAAAAACTGTTTTTT.

The V gene is TRBV6-5, the J gene TRBJ2-7; tentatively, D is TRBD2 (7 bases). This CDR3 comprises 13 residues. Germline V gene sequence: CDR1 MNHEY, CDR2 SVGAGI. Trimming took off 5 bases at V and 7 bases at J, with 15 bases between the two ends. CDR3 in amino acids: CASSPTGRGEQYF. CDR3 DNA: TGTGCCAGCAGTCCTACAGGGAGGGGAGAGCAGTACTTC.

The chain has TRBV6-5 and TRBJ2-3; tentatively, D is TRBD2 (5 bases). With 2 bases removed from V and 2 bases from J, the gap between germline ends came to 5 bases. In germline, CDR1 is MNHEY, CDR2 SVGAGI. The CDR3 contains 13 residues. CDR3 region: CASSYDYTDTQYF. The CDR3 DNA is TGTGCCAGCAGTTACGACTACACAGATACGCAGTATTTT.

CDR3 coding DNA: TGTGCCAGCAGCCCAGGGGGACAAAGAAATGAAAAACTGTTTTTT. Amino acid sequence: CASSPGGQRNEKLFF. This chain joins TRBV7-9 and TRBJ1-4, with 7 bases aligning to TRBD1. This CDR3 has 15 amino acids. Germline values: CDR1 SEHNR, CDR2 FQNEAQ (reference sequence). The V and J ends lost 5 bases and 5 bases, in that order; junction bases with no gene match: 8.

The chain joins TRBV5-1 to TRBJ1-1; 8 nucleotides align to TRBD1. V lost 3 bases, J lost 7 bases, and 2 bases stayed unmatched. The CDR3 consists of 12 residues. Germline CDR1 SGHRS, CDR2 YFSETQ. The CDR3 spells CASSYGQGEAFF. The CDR3 DNA sequence: TGCGCCAGCAGCTATGGACAGGGTGAAGCTTTCTTT.

Of note for this clone: One end of the junction is discordant with germline, which a read error may explain. This chain uses TRBV19 with TRBJ1-2, with D hard to call. CDR1 and CDR2 from the germline V gene are LNHDA and SQIVND (reference sequence). This CDR3 contains 15 residues. The CDR3 sequence: CVSSITPGALYGYTF. The DNA for the CDR3 is TGTGTCAGTAGTATAACCCCCGGAGCCCTCTATGGCTACACCTTC.

The V call is TRBV3-1 (or the pseudogene TRBV3-2), the J call TRBJ2-6, with a weak D call TRBD1 (6 bases). V lost 5 bases and J 0 bases, leaving 17 bases between the germline ends. The germline V gene encodes CDR1 LGHDT and CDR2 YNNKEL (reference sequence). The CDR3 is 18 amino acids. The DNA of the CDR3 is TGTGCCAGCAGCTTCTCTCCGGGACAAAACTCTGGGGCCAACGTCCTGACTTTC. The encoded protein is CASSFSPGQNSGANVLTF.

The chain carries TRBV3-1 (or the pseudogene TRBV3-2) and TRBJ1-4, with TRBD1 as a possible D gene (5 bases). The CDR3 runs 13 residues. V lost 2 bases to trimming and J lost 8 bases, with 9 bases between them. Germline lookup yields CDR1 LGHDT and CDR2 YNNKEL (reference sequence). CDR3 DNA: TGTGCCAGCAGCCAACTTGGGGGGGAAAAACTGTTTTTT. Amino acids: CASSQLGGEKLFF.

This clone was detected only a few times. V is TRBV5-4 and J is TRBJ2-2; D call uncertain. Germline-derived CDR1 and CDR2 are SGHNT and YYREEE (reference sequence). The V end lost 2 bases, the J end lost 7 bases, and 6 bases lay between the germline ends. The CDR3 length is 12 residues. CDR3 coding DNA: TGTGCCAGCAGCTTCCCCGGCGGGGAGCTGTTTTTT. Amino acid sequence: CASSFPGGELFF.